This passage covers 10 T cell receptor beta chains from one sample sequenced in a study of T cells in women clearing cervical HPV infection. Some clones are missing from TCRdb's copy, which holds only in-frame ones; the method was immunoSEQ multiplex PCR. This sample's clone table lists about 27,000 clones. Sequenced sample: blood buffy coat. The source is a woman aged 18 to 75 with a cervical HPV16 infection that either progressed to CIN3+ or cleared (not recorded which).

On this clone: The read terminates 3 residues before the CDR3 end, so the remaining end is supplied by the germline J gene. The chain couples TRBV6-2 or TRBV6-3 to TRBJ2-3; perhaps TRBD1 as D (5 bases). Per germline, CDR1 MNHEY and CDR2 SVGEGT. CDR3 length: 15 amino acids. Incomplete CDR3 DNA: TGTGCCAGCAGTTACGCGACAGTGGACCAAGAGACG. This sequence encodes CASSYATVDQET. In full, the CDR3 reads CASSYATVDQETQYF.

On this clone itself: The read stops 3 residues short of the end of the CDR3; the missing end is completed from the germline J gene. The chain has TRBV5-1 and TRBJ2-7, with TRBD1 matching 12 bases. Trimming at V came to 4 bases and at J to 5 bases, leaving 4 bases not matched to a gene. CDR1 and CDR2 (germline): SGHRS, YFSETQ. This CDR3 spans 14 amino acids. CDR3 sequence: CASSQGQGANEQYF. The covered CDR3 bases are TGCGCCAGCAGCCAGGGACAGGGGGCCAACGAG.

On this clone: The CDR3 extends 3 residues past the end of the read, so its final part is completed from the germline J gene. The chain combines TRBV7-2 with TRBJ1-2; D gene ambiguous. This CDR3 has 13 amino acids. V lost 0 bases to trimming and J lost 5 bases, with 7 bases between them. The germline V gene has CDR1 SGHTA and CDR2 FQGNSA. The CDR3 loop is CASSLARFYGYTF. The DNA read from the CDR3 is TGTGCCAGCAGCTTAGCACGGTTTTATGGC.

Worth noting for this clone: From the germline J gene comes the end of the CDR3, since the read stops 3 residues before it. The V and J genes are TRBV18 and TRBJ1-1; D is uncertain. Germline V lookup: CDR1 KGHSH, CDR2 LQKENI. V was cut by 2 bases and J by 4 bases, with 8 bases left in between. The CDR3 is made up of 13 amino acids. The CDR3 is CASSPYEGTEAFF. The CDR3 DNA, read in part, is TGTGCCAGCTCACCATATGAGGGCACTGAA.

Comment on this clone: The CDR3 end lies 3 residues beyond the end of the read and is filled in from the germline J gene. The chain recombines TRBV7-3 with TRBJ1-2, with D perhaps TRBD1 (5 bases). Germline CDR1 and CDR2: SGHTA and FQGTGA. The CDR3 has 13 residues. The sequenced CDR3 bases are TGTGCCAGCAGCCAGGGATACGGACTAGCC. It yields the protein CASSQGYGLA. The full CDR3 protein is CASSQGYGLAYTF.

Concerning this clone: The read ends 3 residues early relative to the CDR3; the germline J gene fills the gap. The rearrangement links TRBV5-6 to TRBJ2-7; TRBD2 matches 7 bases. CDR3 length equals 15 residues. V lost 2 bases and J lost 2; bases outside the gene matches: 7. CDR1 SGHDT and CDR2 YYEEEE come from the germline V gene. CDR3 bases read: TGTGCCAGCAGCTTCGATGGCGGACTAGCCTACGAG. Translated, it gives CASSFDGGLAYE. The full CDR3 reads CASSFDGGLAYEQYF.

The sequenced part of the CDR3 DNA is TGTGCCAGCAGGGGGAGGGGCACCGGGGAG. Protein product: CASRGRGTGE. In full, the CDR3 is CASRGRGTGELFF. This sequence joins TRBV11-3 and TRBJ2-2, with TRBD2 matching over 7 bases. The CDR3 end is not reached by the read, which stops 3 residues before it; the germline J gene fills it in. CDR1 is SGHNT, CDR2 YENEEA, per germline. With 6 bases clipped from V and 4 bases from J, the junction kept 2 bases outside the gene matches. The CDR3 consists of 13 residues.

Details on this clone: The sequenced fragment ends 3 residues before the CDR3 boundary, so the rest is inferred from the germline J gene. The rearrangement joins TRBV5-1 to TRBJ2-3; TRBD2 matches at 11 bases. V was clipped by 7 bases and J by 4 bases; unmatched bases: 5. The CDR3 sequence is 14 residues long. The germline V gene has CDR1 SGHRS and CDR2 YFSETQ. The chain's CDR3 is CASRLAGNPDTQYF. CDR3 DNA, as far as it was read: TGCGCCAGCCGACTAGCGGGAAACCCAGATACG.

To note about this clone: From the germline J gene comes the end of the CDR3, since the read stops 3 residues before it. This chain connects TRBV20-1 to TRBJ1-5; D remains ambiguous. The CDR3 loop spans 14 amino acids. The germline V and J ends were trimmed by 3 bases and 1 base, with 10 bases remaining between them. Germline CDR1 and CDR2: DFQATT and SNEGSKA (reference sequence). The part of the CDR3 DNA that was read is TGCAGTGCTAGGTTCGGGGTGAGCAATCAGCCC. Translating gives CSARFGVSNQP. The entire CDR3 sequence reads CSARFGVSNQPQHF.

Notes on this clone: The CDR3 goes on 3 residues after the read ends, and that part is filled in from the germline J gene. The J gene is TRBJ1-4, the V gene TRBV18; D is possibly TRBD1 (6 bases). CDR3 length: 15 residues. The germline CDR1 and CDR2 sequences are KGHSH and LQKENI. The CDR3 sequence: CASSPPGRDNSPLFF. The CDR3 bases that were read are TGTGCCAGCTCACCACCGGGACGGGACAATTCACCA.